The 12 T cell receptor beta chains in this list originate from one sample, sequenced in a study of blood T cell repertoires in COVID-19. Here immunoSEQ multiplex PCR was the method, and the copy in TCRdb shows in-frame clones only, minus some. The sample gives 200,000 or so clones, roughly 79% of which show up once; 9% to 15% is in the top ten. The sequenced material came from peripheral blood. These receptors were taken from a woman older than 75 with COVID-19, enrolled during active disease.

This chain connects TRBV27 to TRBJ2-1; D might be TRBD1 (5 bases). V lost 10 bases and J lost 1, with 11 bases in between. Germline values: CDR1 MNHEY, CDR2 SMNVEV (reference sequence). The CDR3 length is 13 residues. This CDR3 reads CATSGQSYNEQFF. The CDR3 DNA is TGTGCCACCTCAGGGCAATCCTACAATGAGCAGTTCTTC.

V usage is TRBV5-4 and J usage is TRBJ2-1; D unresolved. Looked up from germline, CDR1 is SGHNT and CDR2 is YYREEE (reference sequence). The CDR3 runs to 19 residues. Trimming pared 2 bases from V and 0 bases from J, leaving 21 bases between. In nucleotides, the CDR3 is TGTGCCAGCAGCTTCCGGGTCGGCCGGCCGTCAGACTCCTACAATGAGCAGTTCTTC. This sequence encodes CASSFRVGRPSDSYNEQFF.

CDR3 protein: CASSLGRGAGANVLTF. In nucleotides, the CDR3 is TGTGCCAGCAGCTTGGGGCGGGGCGCTGGGGCCAACGTCCTGACTTTC. The V and J genes are TRBV5-6 and TRBJ2-6; TRBD2 is a possible D gene (6 bases). The V end lost 0 bases, the J end lost 2 bases, and 9 bases lay between the germline ends. The CDR3 totals 16 residues. Germline V CDR1 and CDR2: SGHDT, YYEEEE.

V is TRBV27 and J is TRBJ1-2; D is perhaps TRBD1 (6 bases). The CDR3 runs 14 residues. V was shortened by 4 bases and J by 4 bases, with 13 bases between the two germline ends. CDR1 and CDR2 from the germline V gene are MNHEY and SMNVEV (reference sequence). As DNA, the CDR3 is TGTGCCAGCAGTTCCGACAGGCTCAGCTATGGCTACACCTTC. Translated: CASSSDRLSYGYTF.

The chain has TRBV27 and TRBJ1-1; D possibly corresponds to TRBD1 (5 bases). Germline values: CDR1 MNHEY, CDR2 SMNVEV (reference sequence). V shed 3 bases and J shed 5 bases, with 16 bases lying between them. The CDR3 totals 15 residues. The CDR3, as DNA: TGTGCCAGCAGTTTTGGAAAGGGGCGCAAGACTGAAGCTTTCTTT. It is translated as CASSFGKGRKTEAFF.

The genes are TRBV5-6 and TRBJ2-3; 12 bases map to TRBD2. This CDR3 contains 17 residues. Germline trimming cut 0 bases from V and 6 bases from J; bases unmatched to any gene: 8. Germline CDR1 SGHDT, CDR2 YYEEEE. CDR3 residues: CASSLVGPSGGADTQYF. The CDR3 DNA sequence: TGTGCCAGCAGCTTGGTTGGCCCTAGCGGGGGGGCGGATACGCAGTATTTT.

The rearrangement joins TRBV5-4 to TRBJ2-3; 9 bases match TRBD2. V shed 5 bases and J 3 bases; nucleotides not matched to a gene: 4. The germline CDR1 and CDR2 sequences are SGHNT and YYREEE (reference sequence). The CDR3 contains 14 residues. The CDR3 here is CASSPSGRTDTQYF. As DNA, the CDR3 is TGTGCCAGCAGTCCAAGCGGGAGGACAGATACGCAGTATTTT.

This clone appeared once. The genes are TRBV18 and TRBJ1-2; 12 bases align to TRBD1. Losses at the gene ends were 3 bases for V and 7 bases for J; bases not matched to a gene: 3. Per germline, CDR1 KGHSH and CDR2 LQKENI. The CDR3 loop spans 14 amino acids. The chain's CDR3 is CASSPGQGAPGYTF. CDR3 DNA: TGTGCCAGCTCACCGGGACAGGGGGCACCTGGCTACACCTTC.

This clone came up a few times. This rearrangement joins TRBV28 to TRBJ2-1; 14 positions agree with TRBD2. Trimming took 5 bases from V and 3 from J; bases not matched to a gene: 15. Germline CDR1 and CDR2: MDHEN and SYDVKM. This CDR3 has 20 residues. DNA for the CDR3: TGTGCCAGCAGTCCGCTGACTAGCGGGAGGGCTAGGGGTAGCTACAATGAGCAGTTCTTC. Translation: CASSPLTSGRARGSYNEQFF.

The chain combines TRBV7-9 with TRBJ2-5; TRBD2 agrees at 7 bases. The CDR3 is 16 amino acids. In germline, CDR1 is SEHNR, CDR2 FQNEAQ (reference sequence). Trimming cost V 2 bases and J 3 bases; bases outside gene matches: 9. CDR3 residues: CASSLIARSGEETQYF. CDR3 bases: TGTGCCAGCAGCTTAATCGCGCGCAGCGGGGAAGAGACCCAGTACTTC.

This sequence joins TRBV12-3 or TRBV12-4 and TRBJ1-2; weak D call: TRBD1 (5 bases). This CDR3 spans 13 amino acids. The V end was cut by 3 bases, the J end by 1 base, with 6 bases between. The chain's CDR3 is CASSLTVNYGYTF. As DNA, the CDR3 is TGTGCCAGCAGTTTGACAGTTAACTATGGCTACACCTTC.

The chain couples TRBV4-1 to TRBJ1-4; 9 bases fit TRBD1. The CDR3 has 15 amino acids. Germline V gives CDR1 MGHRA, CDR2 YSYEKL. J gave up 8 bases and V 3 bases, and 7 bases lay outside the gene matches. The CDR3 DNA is TGCGCCAGCAGCCAGGGACAGGGCCCCTCCGAAAAACTGTTTTTT. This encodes CASSQGQGPSEKLFF.